One and the same sample provided the 19 T cell receptor beta chains below, sequenced in a study of blood T cells in healthy people across ages. PCR was performed a second time for roughly 7 to 12 cycles using a sample-barcoded 5' primer and a J-beta primer mix. TCRdb used MiXCR to reprocess the 5' RACE reads, holding one entry per CDR3 protein. The table shows about 1,400,000 distinct CDR3 sequences, with roughly 60% occurring only once. The sequenced sample consisted of blood. The receptor set was obtained from a man aged 18 to 29 in good health.

This clonotype showed up just once. One end of the junction varies from germline; a read error may be responsible. This chain connects TRBV6-6 to TRBJ2-4; 7 bases are a match to TRBD2. The DNA end is more similar to TRBJ2-5, so the J call may be wrong. Germline V gene data show CDR1 as MNHNY and CDR2 as SVGAGI (reference sequence). This CDR3 spans 13 amino acids. The CDR3 region is CAGSYEAGETQYF. The CDR3 DNA is TGTGCCGGCAGTTATGAAGCGGGGGAGACCCAGTACTTC.

V and J are TRBV7-9 and TRBJ2-2; D call uncertain. Trimming removed 5 bases at V and 3 bases at J, with 16 bases between. Per germline, CDR1 SEHNR and CDR2 FQNEAQ (reference sequence). CDR3 length: 16 residues. The CDR3 nucleotides read TGTGCCAGCAGCCGGCCCCTTGGCATTGACACCGGGGAGCTGTTTTTT. Its translation: CASSRPLGIDTGELFF.

This clonotype occurred a few times. The chain recombines TRBV29-1 with TRBJ1-1, with D unresolved. The CDR3 loop spans 13 amino acids. Per the germline V gene, CDR1 is SQVTM and CDR2 is ANQGSEA. Trimming stripped 2 bases from V and 6 bases from J, with 13 bases between. The CDR3 sequence: CSVERLVIAEAFF. Here the CDR3 DNA reads TGCAGCGTTGAACGTTTAGTAATTGCTGAAGCTTTCTTT.

The J gene is TRBJ2-7, the V gene TRBV7-6; perhaps TRBD2 as D (6 bases). The CDR3 contains 16 residues. The germline gives CDR1 SGHVS, CDR2 FNYEAQ. Trimming stripped 3 bases from V and 0 bases from J, with 15 bases between. The CDR3 here is CASSLRASVGSYEQYF. CDR3 DNA sequence: TGTGCCAGCAGCTTGCGAGCTAGCGTTGGCTCCTACGAGCAGTACTTC.

The rearrangement uses TRBV20-1 and TRBJ2-3; D is uncertain. The CDR3 length is 14 residues. CDR1 and CDR2 from the germline V gene are DFQATT and SNEGSKA (reference sequence). Trimming pared 4 bases from V and 2 bases from J, leaving 13 bases between. The CDR3 is CSAILVTNTDTQYF. The CDR3 bases are TGCAGTGCTATCCTAGTGACCAACACAGATACGCAGTATTTT.

This clonotype has just a few counts. V gene TRBV13 combines with J gene TRBJ2-1; D gene uncertain. The CDR3 is made up of 14 amino acids. V was clipped by 0 bases and J by 5 bases, with 8 bases between them. Germline V gene lookup returns CDR1 PRHDT and CDR2 FYEKMQ (reference sequence). Here the CDR3 reads CASSLGRSHNEQFF. The DNA of the CDR3 is TGTGCCAGCAGCTTAGGGCGGAGTCACAATGAGCAGTTCTTC. Drawing the rest from reference TRBV13 and TRBJ2-1, the complete variable domain is AAGVIQSPRHLIKEKRETATLKCYPIPRHDTVYWYQQGPGQDPQFLISFYEKMQSDKGSIPDRFSAQQFSDYHSELNMSSLELGDSALYFCASSLGRSHNEQFFGPGTRLTVL.

This clonotype has only one observation. This rearrangement joins TRBV18 to TRBJ1-2, with TRBD1 as a possible D gene (5 bases). V lost 4 bases and J lost 2, with 20 bases in between. The CDR3 has 17 amino acids. Germline loops: CDR1 KGHSH, CDR2 LQKENI. The CDR3 region is CASSLRLATAGNYGYTF. Written as DNA, the CDR3 is TGTGCCAGCTCACTCAGGCTAGCGACAGCCGGGAACTATGGCTACACCTTC.

This chain joins TRBV15 and TRBJ2-7, with 9 bases that match TRBD1. The V gene's germline CDR1 is LNHNV and CDR2 YYDKDF (reference sequence). The CDR3 runs to 15 residues. The V segment lost 5 bases and the J segment 6 bases; nucleotides outside the gene matches: 11. CDR3 DNA sequence: TGTGCCACCAGCGGCCGGGACAGGGCACTCTCCGAGCAGTACTTC. Amino acid sequence: CATSGRDRALSEQYF.

This clonotype occurred a few times. This sequence joins TRBV5-6 and TRBJ2-3, with D uncertain. This CDR3 has 14 residues. The germline V gene encodes CDR1 SGHDT and CDR2 YYEEEE. Deletions cut 2 bases from V and 0 bases from J, with 7 bases between. The CDR3 sequence: CASSFDGSTDTQYF. CDR3 DNA sequence: TGTGCCAGCAGCTTCGATGGAAGCACAGATACGCAGTATTTT. The variable domain in full, completed from reference TRBV5-6 and TRBJ2-3, reads DAGVTQSPTHLIKTRGQQVTLRCSPKSGHDTVSWYQQALGQGPQFIFQYYEEEERQRGNFPDRFSGHQFPNYSSELNVNALLLGDSALYLCASSFDGSTDTQYFGPGTRLTVL.

The chain has TRBV7-6 and TRBJ1-1, with D uncertain. Germline CDR1 reads SGHVS; CDR2 reads FNYEAQ. There are 12 residues in the CDR3. V lost 5 bases and J 4 bases, leaving 8 bases between the germline ends. CDR3 sequence (DNA): TGTGCCAGCAGCGCTATCGGCACTGAAGCTTTCTTT. Encoded protein: CASSAIGTEAFF.

In its sample, this clonotype was seen a few times. The J gene is TRBJ2-1, the V gene TRBV24-1; D is ambiguous. The length of the CDR3 is 12 residues. V dropped 6 bases and J dropped 6 bases, with 8 bases sitting between them. Germline V gene lookup returns CDR1 KGHDR and CDR2 SFDVKD. CDR3 sequence: CATSFGPNEQFF. CDR3 nucleotide sequence: TGTGCCACCAGTTTCGGTCCCAATGAGCAGTTCTTC.

This clonotype was detected only a few times. The chain combines TRBV7-8 with TRBJ2-3; TRBD2 might be the D (6 bases). This CDR3 is built from 16 residues. CDR1 and CDR2 (germline): SGHVS, FQNEAQ. The V end lost 4 bases, the J end lost 3 bases, and 17 bases lay between the germline ends. The CDR3 DNA is TGTGCCAGCAGCTACCAGAGGAGGGGCGGGACAGATACGCAGTATTTT. The encoded protein is CASSYQRRGGTDTQYF.

This clonotype was detected only a few times. CDR3 sequence (DNA): TGCGCCAGTCGCCGGGGACCCCTTCTCGTCTACGAGCAGTACTTC. This translates into CASRRGPLLVYEQYF. The chain combines TRBV4-1 with TRBJ2-7, with D perhaps matching TRBD1 or TRBD2 (5 bases each). CDR3 length: 15 residues. V was shortened by 9 bases and J by 3 bases, with 21 bases between the two germline ends. Germline V gives CDR1 MGHRA, CDR2 YSYEKL.

V gene TRBV4-1 combines with J gene TRBJ1-2; the D is unclear. CDR1 is MGHRA and CDR2 is YSYEKL in the germline V gene. The CDR3 is 17 amino acids. Trimming pared 2 bases from V and 3 bases from J, leaving 19 bases between. As DNA, the CDR3 is TGCGCCAGCAGCCAAAGCTCTTACGGCGCCACCTACTATGGCTACACCTTC. It codes for CASSQSSYGATYYGYTF.

J is TRBJ2-5 and V is TRBV2; tentatively, D is TRBD1 (5 bases). The CDR3 extends over 15 amino acids. Germline CDR1 reads SNHLY; CDR2 reads FYNNEI. The V gene lost 3 bases and the J gene lost 2 bases, with 13 bases spanning the gap. CDR3 DNA: TGTGCCAGCAGTGATGGAACAGCAGGGCAAGAGACCCAGTACTTC. It translates to CASSDGTAGQETQYF.

This chain joins TRBV20-1 and TRBJ1-4; 7 nucleotides agree with TRBD1. J was trimmed by 0 bases and V by 2 bases; bases with no gene match: 6. From germline, CDR1 is DFQATT and CDR2 SNEGSKA (reference sequence). This CDR3 has 16 amino acids. CDR3 coding DNA: TGCAGTGCTAGACCGCCCAGGGGGGCAACTAATGAAAAACTGTTTTTT. Protein: CSARPPRGATNEKLFF.

The CDR3 DNA sequence: TGTGCCAGCAGTTACCGTCTAGCGGGAGACGGGGAAAACATTCAGTACTTC. It translates to CASSYRLAGDGENIQYF. The chain is built from TRBV6-5 and TRBJ2-4; 10 nucleotides align to TRBD2. CDR3 length: 17 residues. Germline V gene lookup returns CDR1 MNHEY and CDR2 SVGAGI. With V trimmed by 2 bases and J by 5 bases, 9 bases remained unmatched.

The chain carries TRBV29-1 and TRBJ2-3, with D maybe TRBD2 (5 bases). Germline V CDR1 and CDR2: SQVTM, ANQGSEA. V dropped 6 bases and J dropped 1 base, with 14 bases sitting between them. The CDR3 totals 14 residues. CDR3 in amino acids: CSVPLRGGTDTQYF. The CDR3 region has the DNA TGCAGCGTCCCTCTACGGGGTGGCACAGATACGCAGTATTTT.

The chain has TRBV4-3 and TRBJ1-2; D gene ambiguous. Per the germline V gene, CDR1 is LGHNA and CDR2 is YSLEER. The CDR3 has 12 amino acids. V was trimmed by 3 bases and J by 6 bases, leaving 8 bases between them. The CDR3 region is CASSHGINGYTF. CDR3 in DNA: TGCGCCAGCAGCCATGGAATTAATGGCTACACCTTC.